This TCR beta chain derives from a study of T cell repertoires in ileal Crohn's disease. Study observations and caveats: Every patient over 26.8% clonality showed endoscopic recurrence. Compared with non-smokers, active smokers at surgery showed more clonal expansions.

Points on this clone: What it binds is not known.

The CDR3 has 15 residues. V shed 2 bases and J shed 4 bases, with 11 bases lying between them. The germline V gene encodes CDR1 SGHTA and CDR2 FQGTGA. Adults with ileal or ileocolonic Crohn's disease and an indication for resection were eligible. The protocol was immunoSEQ multiplex PCR, while the TCRdb copy is restricted to in-frame clones and leaves out a portion. The table lists about 6,400 clones, 70% to 80% of them singletons. Sequencing was performed on ileal tissue. The V and J genes are TRBV7-3 and TRBJ2-2, with no clear D. The TCR originated in an adult with Crohn's disease. The DNA for the CDR3 is TGTGCCAGCAGCTTAGTGCCAGGAAGCACCGGGGAGCTGTTTTTT. This gives the protein CASSLVPGSTGELFF. The variable domain in full, completed from reference TRBV7-3 and TRBJ2-2, reads GAGVSQTPSNKVTEKGKYVELRCDPISGHTALYWYRQSLGQGPEFLIYFQGTGAADDSGLPNDRFFAVRPEGSVSTLKIQRTERGDSAVYLCASSLVPGSTGELFFGEGSRLTVL.